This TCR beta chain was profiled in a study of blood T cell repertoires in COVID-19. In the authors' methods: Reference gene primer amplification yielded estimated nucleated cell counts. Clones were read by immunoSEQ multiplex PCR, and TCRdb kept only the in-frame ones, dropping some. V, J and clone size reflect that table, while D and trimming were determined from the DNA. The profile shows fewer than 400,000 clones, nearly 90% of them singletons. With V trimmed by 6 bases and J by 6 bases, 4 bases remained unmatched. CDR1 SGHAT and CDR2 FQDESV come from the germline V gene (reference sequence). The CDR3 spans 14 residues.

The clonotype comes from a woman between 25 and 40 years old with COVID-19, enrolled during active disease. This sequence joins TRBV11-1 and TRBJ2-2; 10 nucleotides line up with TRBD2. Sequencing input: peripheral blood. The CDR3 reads CASRSGGAAGELFF. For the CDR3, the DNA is TGTGCCAGCAGGAGCGGGGGGGCGGCCGGGGAGCTGTTTTTT.